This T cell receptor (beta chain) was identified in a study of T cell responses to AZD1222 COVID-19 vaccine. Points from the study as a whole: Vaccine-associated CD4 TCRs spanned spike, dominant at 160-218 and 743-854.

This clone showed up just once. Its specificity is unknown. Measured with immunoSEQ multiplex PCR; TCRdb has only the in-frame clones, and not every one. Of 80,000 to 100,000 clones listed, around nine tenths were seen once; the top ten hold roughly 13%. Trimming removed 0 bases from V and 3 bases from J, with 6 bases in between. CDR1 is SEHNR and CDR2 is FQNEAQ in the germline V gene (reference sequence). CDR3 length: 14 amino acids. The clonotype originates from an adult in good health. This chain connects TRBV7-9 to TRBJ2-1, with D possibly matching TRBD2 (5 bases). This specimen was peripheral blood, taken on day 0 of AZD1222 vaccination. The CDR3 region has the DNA TGTGCCAGCAGCTTAGCGGGGAGCTACAATGAGCAGTTCTTC. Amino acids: CASSLAGSYNEQFF. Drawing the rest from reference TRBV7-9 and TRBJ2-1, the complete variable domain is DTGVSQNPRHKITKRGQNVTFRCDPISEHNRLYWYRQTLGQGPEFLTYFQNEAQLEKSRLLSDRFSAERPKGSFSTLEIQRTEQGDSAMYLCASSLAGSYNEQFFGPGTRLTVL.